A single sample gave rise to the 28 T cell receptor beta chains below, sequenced in a study of blood T cell repertoires in COVID-19. Clones were sequenced by immunoSEQ multiplex PCR, and TCRdb holds only the in-frame ones, with some missing. The sample records about 220,000 clones, around 80% being singletons. Material: peripheral blood. The receptors were sampled from a man aged 50 to 59 with active or convalescent COVID-19.

The chain uses TRBV11-2 and TRBJ2-1; 7 bases agree with TRBD1. V shed 5 bases and J 4 bases; nucleotides not matched to a gene: 2. The CDR3 spans 13 residues. Per the germline V gene, CDR1 is SGHAT and CDR2 is FQNNGV. The CDR3 sequence: CASSLGQYNEQFF. As DNA, the CDR3 is TGTGCCAGCAGCCTGGGACAGTACAATGAGCAGTTCTTC.

J is TRBJ2-7 and V is TRBV20-1; D might be TRBD1 (5 bases). The CDR3 loop spans 12 amino acids. Germline V lookup: CDR1 DFQATT, CDR2 SNEGSKA (reference sequence). V was trimmed by 3 bases and J by 5 bases, leaving 11 bases between them. CDR3 sequence (DNA): TGCAGTGCTAGTCGCCAGGGCGACGAGCAGTACTTC. It codes for CSASRQGDEQYF.

The V and J genes are TRBV5-8 and TRBJ1-6; D uncertain. The length of the CDR3 is 16 residues. The V end lost 2 bases, the J end lost 2 bases, and 11 bases lay between the germline ends. Germline CDR1 reads SGHTS; CDR2 reads YDEGEE. This CDR3 reads CASSFPGSAYNSPLHF. DNA of the CDR3: TGTGCCAGCAGCTTCCCGGGGAGCGCCTATAATTCACCCCTCCACTTT.

This chain links TRBV5-4 with TRBJ2-3, with TRBD2 matching 11 bases. With V trimmed by 1 base and J by 5 bases, 3 bases remained unmatched. This CDR3 spans 15 amino acids. CDR1 SGHNT and CDR2 YYREEE come from the germline V gene (reference sequence). CDR3 residues: CASSLKLAGEDTQYF. For the CDR3, the DNA is TGTGCCAGCAGCTTGAAACTAGCGGGAGAAGATACGCAGTATTTT.

The chain joins TRBV24-1 to TRBJ2-1; 15 positions match TRBD2. The CDR3 covers 20 residues. With V trimmed by 5 bases and J by 6 bases, 16 bases remained unmatched. CDR1 and CDR2 (germline): KGHDR, SFDVKD. The CDR3 region has the DNA TGTGCCACCAGTGGAGTGGGGACTAGCGGGGGGTTAACCCTGCGCAATGAGCAGTTCTTC. It encodes CATSGVGTSGGLTLRNEQFF.

This sequence joins TRBV11-3 and TRBJ2-1, with TRBD2 identical over 7 bases. Trimming cost V 8 bases and J 5 bases; bases outside gene matches: 6. Germline CDR1 and CDR2: SGHNT and YENEEA. The length of the CDR3 is 13 residues. The CDR3: CASHRLADNEQFF. CDR3 sequence (DNA): TGTGCCAGCCATAGGCTAGCGGACAATGAGCAGTTCTTC.

The J gene is TRBJ1-1, the V gene TRBV19; the D gene is possibly TRBD1 (6 bases). Germline CDR1 is LNHDA and CDR2 is SQIVND (reference sequence). This CDR3 contains 13 residues. V dropped 7 bases and J dropped 5 bases, with 14 bases sitting between them. The CDR3 here is CASNRQGLTEAFF. The CDR3 DNA sequence: TGTGCCAGTAACCGCCAGGGGCTGACTGAAGCTTTCTTT. Full variable domain (remainder filled in from reference TRBV19 and TRBJ1-1): DGGITQSPKYLFRKEGQNVTLSCEQNLNHDAMYWYRQDPGQGLRLIYYSQIVNDFQKGDIAEGYSVSREKKESFPLTVTSAQKNPTAFYLCASNRQGLTEAFFGQGTRLTVV.

This clone was seen just once. V and J are TRBV3-1 (or the pseudogene TRBV3-2) and TRBJ1-2; 8 nucleotides align to TRBD1. J was trimmed by 5 bases and V by 8 bases; bases with no gene match: 13. The length of the CDR3 is 15 residues. The germline CDR1 and CDR2 sequences are LGHDT and YNNKEL (reference sequence). The CDR3 region has the DNA TGTGCCAGCCGACAGGGGACGGCGCGACGGTATGGCTACACCTTC. This codes for CASRQGTARRYGYTF.

This clone was counted a single time. The chain carries TRBV24-1 and TRBJ2-5, with a possible D match to TRBD1 (6 bases). The ends were cut back, 6 bases at V and 2 bases at J, with 9 bases in the middle. The CDR3 loop spans 13 amino acids. Per the germline V gene, CDR1 is KGHDR and CDR2 is SFDVKD. CDR3 in DNA: TGTGCCACCAGTACAGGGCATCAAGAGACCCAGTACTTC. Translated: CATSTGHQETQYF.

The rearrangement uses TRBV3-1 (or the pseudogene TRBV3-2) and TRBJ1-5; 8 bases are shared with TRBD1. The CDR3 covers 18 residues. V dropped 1 base and J dropped 5; count of bases not matched to a gene: 13. CDR1 and CDR2 (germline): LGHDT, YNNKEL (reference sequence). CDR3: CASSQGLCLGTGDQPQHF. The CDR3 DNA reads TGTGCCAGCAGCCAAGGGTTATGTCTGGGGACAGGAGATCAGCCCCAGCATTTT.

In regard to this clone: Other nucleotide sequences in the sample specify the same CDR3. The rearrangement joins TRBV3-1 (or the pseudogene TRBV3-2) to TRBJ2-3; D not resolved. The V end was cut by 2 bases, the J end by 2 bases, with 2 bases between. Germline CDR1 reads LGHDT; CDR2 reads YNNKEL (reference sequence). The length of the CDR3 is 12 residues. Here the CDR3 reads CASSQLTDTQYF. The CDR3 coding sequence is TGTGCCAGCAGCCAACTCACAGATACGCAGTATTTT.

As concerns this clone: This sample includes further DNA sequences coding for the same CDR3. In DNA form, the CDR3 reads TGTGCCAGCAGCTTGGACAGGAACACTGAAGCTTTCTTT. This encodes CASSLDRNTEAFF. The rearrangement joins TRBV5-4 to TRBJ1-1; the D is unclear. CDR1 SGHNT and CDR2 YYREEE come from the germline V gene (reference sequence). The CDR3 extends over 13 amino acids. Trimming cost V 0 bases and J 1 base, with 4 bases left between them.

The chain is built from TRBV3-1 (or the pseudogene TRBV3-2) and TRBJ2-3, with TRBD2 as a possible D gene (5 bases). Germline assignment: CDR1 LGHDT and CDR2 YNNKEL (reference sequence). V was trimmed by 0 bases and J by 0 bases, leaving 10 bases between them. This CDR3 comprises 16 residues. CDR3 region: CASSQEVGVSTDTQYF. The CDR3 nucleotides are TGTGCCAGCAGCCAAGAAGTGGGAGTTAGCACAGATACGCAGTATTTT.

The rearrangement links TRBV2 to TRBJ1-1, with unresolved D. Looked up from germline, CDR1 is SNHLY and CDR2 is FYNNEI. V lost 4 bases and J lost 10, with 10 bases in between. The CDR3 spans 11 residues. For the CDR3, the DNA is TGTGCCAGCAGTGGGGAGGGTAGAGCTTTCTTT. Its protein product is CASSGEGRAFF.

The count of this clone is one. The chain joins TRBV27 to TRBJ2-3, with TRBD2 as a possible D gene (6 bases). This CDR3 spans 17 amino acids. Germline V gives CDR1 MNHEY, CDR2 SMNVEV (reference sequence). V was trimmed by 5 bases and J by 2 bases, leaving 20 bases between them. CDR3 protein: CASSKLSGREHTDTQYF. CDR3 DNA sequence: TGTGCCAGCAGTAAGCTCTCCGGGCGGGAACACACAGATACGCAGTATTTT.

The rearrangement joins TRBV2 to TRBJ1-1, with 8 bases aligning to TRBD1. This CDR3 comprises 14 residues. CDR1 SNHLY and CDR2 FYNNEI come from the germline V gene. J gave up 3 bases and V 7 bases, and 7 bases lay outside the gene matches. CDR3 residues: CASIGEQGDTEAFF. CDR3 bases: TGTGCCAGCATAGGGGAACAGGGGGACACTGAAGCTTTCTTT.

The chain combines TRBV4-2 with TRBJ1-4; D gene uncertain. Trimming took off 3 bases at V and 0 bases at J, with 11 bases between the two ends. Germline values: CDR1 LGHNA, CDR2 YNFKEQ. The CDR3 loop spans 16 amino acids. CDR3 in amino acids: CASSQWARSTNEKLFF. The CDR3 bases are TGTGCCAGCAGCCAGTGGGCTCGGTCAACTAATGAAAAACTGTTTTTT.

The genes are TRBV5-4 and TRBJ1-1; D perhaps matches TRBD1 (6 bases). This CDR3 contains 15 residues. In germline, CDR1 is SGHNT, CDR2 YYREEE (reference sequence). V dropped 1 base and J dropped 5 bases, with 15 bases sitting between them. CDR3 protein: CASSLRGRGGTEAFF. CDR3 bases: TGTGCCAGCAGCTTGAGGGGCAGGGGTGGAACTGAAGCTTTCTTT.

The V call is TRBV9, the J call TRBJ2-5, with 10 bases aligning to TRBD1. CDR1 is SGDLS, CDR2 YYNGEE, per germline. J lost 5 bases, V lost 0 bases, and 4 bases had no gene match. The CDR3 covers 15 residues. CDR3 bases: TGTGCCAGCAGCGTAGAAGGGACAGGGGTGGAGACCCAGTACTTC. Protein: CASSVEGTGVETQYF. Full variable domain (missing parts from reference TRBV9 and TRBJ2-5): DSGVTQTPKHLITATGQRVTLRCSPRSGDLSVYWYQQSLDQGLQFLIQYYNGEERAKGNILERFSAQQFPDLHSELNLSSLELGDSALYFCASSVEGTGVETQYFGPGTRLLVL.

This sequence joins TRBV10-3 and TRBJ1-1, with D possibly being TRBD1 (6 bases). With 4 bases removed from V and 4 bases from J, the gap between germline ends came to 22 bases. Germline values: CDR1 ENHRY, CDR2 SYGVKD. This CDR3 is built from 17 residues. CDR3 nucleotide sequence: TGTGCCATCAGTGGGGGGCCCCAACAGGGTGTCTCCACTGAAGCTTTCTTT. This gives the protein CAISGGPQQGVSTEAFF.

With regard to this clone: A read error may account for a junction end that differs from germline. The rearrangement links TRBV7-6 to TRBJ2-5; D is uncertain. Germline lookup yields CDR1 SGHVS and CDR2 FNYEAQ. CDR3 length equals 12 residues. The CDR3 DNA sequence: TGTGCCAGCAGCAAAGATCAAGCGACCCAGTACTTC. Translation gives CASSKDQATQYF.

This clone was picked up one time. The chain employs TRBV5-6 and TRBJ2-1, with D perhaps TRBD2 (5 bases). Germline values: CDR1 SGHDT, CDR2 YYEEEE. This CDR3 spans 14 amino acids. The ends were cut back, 5 bases at V and 4 bases at J, with 13 bases in the middle. In DNA, the CDR3 is TGTGCCAGCAGAGGGCGGGCTCTTTACAATGAGCAGTTCTTC. Translating gives CASRGRALYNEQFF.

The gene calls are TRBV15 and TRBJ2-5; the D gene is possibly TRBD2 (5 bases). Trimming removed 3 bases from V and 2 bases from J, with 13 bases in between. The CDR3 covers 15 residues. Germline CDR1 is LNHNV and CDR2 is YYDKDF (reference sequence). CDR3: CATSRSSSPQETQYF. The CDR3 DNA reads TGTGCCACCAGCAGGTCTAGCTCACCTCAAGAGACCCAGTACTTC.

The CDR3 coding sequence is TGCGCCAGCACCCGGGATAGCAACTACGAGCAGTACTTC. Translated: CASTRDSNYEQYF. The chain carries TRBV5-1 and TRBJ2-7; D might be TRBD2 (5 bases). The germline V gene encodes CDR1 SGHRS and CDR2 YFSETQ. With 6 bases removed from V and 3 bases from J, the gap between germline ends came to 13 bases. The length of the CDR3 is 13 residues.

J is TRBJ1-5 and V is TRBV6-4, with a tentative D call TRBD1 (6 bases). CDR3 length: 19 residues. Trimming left V 0 bases short and J 5 bases short, with 23 bases between. Germline lookup yields CDR1 MRHNA and CDR2 SNTAGT. In DNA, the CDR3 is TGTGCCAGCAGTGACTCGAGGCAGGGGAAGAGGGCAGCGGATCAGCCCCAGCATTTT. Protein product: CASSDSRQGKRAADQPQHF.

The CDR3 sequence: CASSLGQGGQPQHF. The CDR3 DNA reads as TGTGCCAGCAGCCTTGGACAGGGTGGTCAGCCCCAGCATTTT. The rearrangement joins TRBV9 to TRBJ1-5; 8 bases line up with TRBD1. Germline-derived CDR1 and CDR2 are SGDLS and YYNGEE. V shed 4 bases, J shed 6 bases, and the junction held 6 bases outside the gene matches. The CDR3 runs to 14 residues.

This sequence joins TRBV5-4 and TRBJ2-1, with 7 bases that match TRBD1. CDR3 length: 15 amino acids. With 4 bases clipped from V and 2 bases from J, the junction kept 6 bases outside the gene matches. Germline CDR1 and CDR2: SGHNT and YYREEE (reference sequence). The CDR3 protein is CASSPDRAPYNEQFF. CDR3 nucleotide sequence: TGTGCCAGCAGCCCAGACAGGGCCCCCTACAATGAGCAGTTCTTC. The variable domain in full, completed from reference TRBV5-4 and TRBJ2-1, reads ETGVTQSPTHLIKTRGQQVTLRCSSQSGHNTVSWYQQALGQGPQFIFQYYREEENGRGNFPPRFSGLQFPNYSSELNVNALELDDSALYLCASSPDRAPYNEQFFGPGTRLTVL.

The rearrangement joins TRBV23-1 to TRBJ1-5; a weak D match, TRBD1 (6 bases). TRBV23-1 is an ORF, with its function uncertain. V was shortened by 1 base and J by 5 bases, with 12 bases between the two germline ends. The CDR3 has 15 amino acids. CDR3 bases: TGCGCCAGCAGTCAATGGGGACACGGACATCAGCCCCAGCATTTT. This gives the protein CASSQWGHGHQPQHF.